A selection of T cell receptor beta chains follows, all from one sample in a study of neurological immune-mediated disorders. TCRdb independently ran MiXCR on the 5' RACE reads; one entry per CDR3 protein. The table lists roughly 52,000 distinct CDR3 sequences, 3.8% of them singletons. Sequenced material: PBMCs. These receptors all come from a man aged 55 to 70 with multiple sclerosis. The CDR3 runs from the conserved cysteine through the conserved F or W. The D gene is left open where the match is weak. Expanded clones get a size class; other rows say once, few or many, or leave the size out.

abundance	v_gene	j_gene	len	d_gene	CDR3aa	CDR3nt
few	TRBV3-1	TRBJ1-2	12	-	CASSGSFYGYTF	TGTGCCAGCAGCGGTTCTTTTTATGGCTACACCTTC
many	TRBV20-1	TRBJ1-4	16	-	CSARDAGGATNEKLFF	TGCAGTGCTAGAGATGCGGGAGGAGCAACTAATGAAAAACTGTTTTTT
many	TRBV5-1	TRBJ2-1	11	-	CASSTQNEQFF	TGCGCCAGCAGCACCCAGAATGAGCAGTTCTTC
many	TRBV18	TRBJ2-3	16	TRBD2	CASSPPKTGGLDTQYF	TGTGCCAGCTCACCACCGAAAACGGGGGGGCTCGATACGCAGTATTTT
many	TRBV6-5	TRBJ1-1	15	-	CASSYSATINTEAFF	TGTGCCAGCAGTTACTCGGCGACAATTAACACTGAAGCTTTCTTT
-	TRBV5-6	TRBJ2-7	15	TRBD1	CASSRPGQARLGQCF	TGTGCCAGCAGCCGGCCGGGACAGGCCCGTCTGGGGCAGTGCTTC
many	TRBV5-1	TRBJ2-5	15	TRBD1	CASSPGQGVEETQYF	TGCGCCAGCAGCCCGGGACAGGGGGTAGAAGAGACCCAGTACTTC
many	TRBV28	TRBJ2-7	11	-	CASSLGPEQYF	TGTGCCAGCAGTCTCGGACCCGAGCAGTACTTC
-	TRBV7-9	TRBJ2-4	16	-	CASSNRDTLGRYIQYF	TGTGCCAGCAGCAACCGGGACACCCTCGGGAGGTACATTCAGTACTTC
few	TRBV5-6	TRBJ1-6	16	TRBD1	CASSLRTGASNSTLNF	TGTGCCAGCAGCTTGAGGACAGGGGCGTCTAATTCAACCCTCAACTTT
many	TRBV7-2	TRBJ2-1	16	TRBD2	CASSLAAGGPYNEQFF	TGTGCCAGCAGCTTAGCCGCGGGGGGGCCCTACAATGAGCAGTTCTTC
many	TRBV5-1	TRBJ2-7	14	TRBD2	CASNIVGTGGEQYF	TGCGCCAGCAACATAGTAGGGACCGGGGGGGAGCAGTACTTC
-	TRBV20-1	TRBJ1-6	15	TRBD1	CSVPGGEANNSTLNF	TGCAGTGTCCCAGGGGGGGAAGCCAATAATTCAACCCTCAACTTT
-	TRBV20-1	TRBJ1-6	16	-	CSARVVWGPGNSPLHF	TGCAGTGCTAGAGTGGTATGGGGTCCCGGGAATTCACCCCTCCACTTT
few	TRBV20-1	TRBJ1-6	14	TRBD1	CSAPGQRDNSPLHF	TGCAGCGCCCCGGGACAGCGAGATAATTCACCCCTCCACTTT
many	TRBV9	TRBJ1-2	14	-	CASSVGVTGDGYTF	TGTGCCAGCAGCGTAGGGGTCACTGGGGATGGCTACACCTTC
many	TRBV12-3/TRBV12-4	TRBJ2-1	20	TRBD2	CASSLRPFQRGPSSYNEQFF	TGTGCCAGCAGTTTAAGACCCTTCCAGCGGGGGCCGAGCTCCTACAATGAGCAGTTCTTC
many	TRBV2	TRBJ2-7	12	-	CASSEEVYEQYF	TGTGCCAGCAGTGAAGAGGTTTACGAGCAGTACTTC
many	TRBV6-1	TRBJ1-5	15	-	CASSESDYSNQPQHF	TGTGCCAGCAGTGAGAGCGACTATAGCAATCAGCCCCAGCATTTT
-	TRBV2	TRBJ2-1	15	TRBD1	CASSEGQGPGNEQFF	TGTGCCAGCAGTGAAGGACAGGGGCCTGGAAATGAGCAGTTCTTC
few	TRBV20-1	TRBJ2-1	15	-	CSARVHGVTYNEQFF	TGCAGTGCTAGAGTTCACGGGGTTACCTACAATGAGCAGTTCTTC
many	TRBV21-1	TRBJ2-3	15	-	CASLTGDRVTDTQYF	TGTGCCAGCCTTACCGGGGACAGGGTAACAGATACGCAGTATTTT
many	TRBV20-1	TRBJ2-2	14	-	CSASVGRSAGELFF	TGCAGTGCTAGTGTTGGAAGGTCGGCCGGGGAGCTGTTTTTT
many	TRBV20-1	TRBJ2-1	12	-	CSVWGAGNEQFF	TGCAGTGTTTGGGGGGCTGGCAATGAGCAGTTCTTC
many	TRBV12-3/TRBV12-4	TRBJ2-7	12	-	CASRREFYEQYF	TGTGCCAGCAGACGGGAGTTCTACGAGCAGTACTTC
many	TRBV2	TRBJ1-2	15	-	CASSAGTHDAYGYTF	TGTGCCAGCAGTGCTGGGACGCACGACGCCTATGGCTACACCTTC
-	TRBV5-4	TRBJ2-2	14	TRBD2	CASSLGGGPGELFF	TGTGCCAGCAGCTTGGGCGGGGGGCCCGGGGAGCTGTTTTTT
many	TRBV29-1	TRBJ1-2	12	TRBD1	CSASGQPYGYTF	TGCAGCGCCTCGGGACAGCCCTATGGCTACACCTTC
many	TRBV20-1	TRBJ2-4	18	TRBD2	CSARGGTSGSGTKNIQYF	TGCAGTGCTAGAGGAGGGACTAGCGGGAGCGGGACCAAAAACATTCAGTACTTC
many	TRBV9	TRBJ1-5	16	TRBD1	CASSVGTGGSDQPQHF	TGTGCCAGCAGCGTGGGGACAGGGGGCTCGGATCAGCCCCAGCATTTT
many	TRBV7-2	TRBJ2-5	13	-	CASSLNVWETQYF	TGTGCCAGCAGCTTAAATGTGTGGGAGACCCAGTACTTC
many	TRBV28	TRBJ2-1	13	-	CASGERLYNEQFF	TGTGCCAGCGGAGAGAGGCTTTACAATGAGCAGTTCTTC
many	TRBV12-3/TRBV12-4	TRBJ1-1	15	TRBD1	CASNLGQAFTPEAFF	TGTGCCAGCAACCTGGGACAGGCGTTTACGCCTGAAGCTTTCTTT
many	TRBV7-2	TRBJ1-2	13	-	CASSSETEYGYTF	TGTGCCAGCAGCTCCGAGACAGAATATGGCTACACCTTC
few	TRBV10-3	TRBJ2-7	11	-	CAISDSREQYF	TGTGCCATCAGTGACAGTCGGGAGCAGTACTTC
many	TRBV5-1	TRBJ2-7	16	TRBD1	CASSQTGGPSVYEQYF	TGCGCCAGCAGTCAGACAGGGGGGCCCTCTGTGTACGAGCAGTACTTC
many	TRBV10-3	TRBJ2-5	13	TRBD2	CAIKAGGLETQYF	TGTGCCATCAAAGCGGGGGGTCTTGAGACCCAGTACTTC
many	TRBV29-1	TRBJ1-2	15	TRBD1	CSVDVTGGAVGGYTF	TGCAGCGTTGATGTCACAGGGGGCGCGGTTGGTGGCTACACCTTC
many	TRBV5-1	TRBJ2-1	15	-	CASRYSATSDNEQFF	TGCGCCAGCAGGTATAGCGCCACCTCAGACAATGAGCAGTTCTTC
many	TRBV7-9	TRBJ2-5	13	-	CASSLGFRETQYF	TGTGCCAGCAGCTTAGGATTTAGAGAGACCCAGTACTTC
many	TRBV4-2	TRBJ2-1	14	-	CASSREGGPNEQFF	TGTGCCAGCAGCCGTGAGGGAGGACCCAATGAGCAGTTCTTC
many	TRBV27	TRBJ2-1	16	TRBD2	CASSLRSRLAGYEQFF	TGTGCCAGCAGTTTAAGGTCTAGGCTAGCGGGTTATGAGCAGTTCTTC
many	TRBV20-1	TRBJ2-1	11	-	CSARGRNEQFF	TGCAGTGCTAGAGGTAGAAATGAGCAGTTCTTC
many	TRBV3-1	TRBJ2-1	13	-	CASSQELTREQFF	TGTGCCAGCAGCCAAGAACTTACCCGAGAGCAGTTCTTC
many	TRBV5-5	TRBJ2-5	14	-	CASSLGVRVETQYF	TGTGCCAGCAGCTTGGGGGTCAGGGTAGAGACCCAGTACTTC
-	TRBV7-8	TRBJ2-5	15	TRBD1	CASSYPRQGTETQYF	TGTGCCAGCAGCTACCCGCGACAGGGCACAGAGACCCAGTACTTC
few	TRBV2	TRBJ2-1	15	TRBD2	CASSVTSGFYNEQFF	TGTGCCAGCAGTGTGACTAGCGGGTTTTACAATGAGCAGTTCTTC
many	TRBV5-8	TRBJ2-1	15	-	CASSLEVASYNEQFF	TGTGCCAGCAGCTTGGAAGTTGCCAGCTACAATGAGCAGTTCTTC
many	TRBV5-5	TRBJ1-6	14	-	CASSLVAVNSPLHF	TGTGCCAGCAGCTTGGTTGCGGTTAATTCACCCCTCCACTTT
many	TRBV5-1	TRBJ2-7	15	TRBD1	CASSFVDRGHGETNF	TGCGCCAGCAGCTTTGTCGACAGGGGGCATGGAGAAACCAACTTC
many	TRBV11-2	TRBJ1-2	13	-	CASSPDFGYGYTF	TGTGCCAGCAGCCCTGACTTTGGCTATGGCTACACCTTC
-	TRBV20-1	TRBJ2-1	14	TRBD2	CSASGGRGRDEQFF	TGCAGTGCGTCCGGCGGGAGGGGGCGGGATGAGCAGTTCTTC
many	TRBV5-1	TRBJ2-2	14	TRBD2	CASSWTSGDGELFF	TGCGCCAGCAGCTGGACTAGCGGAGACGGGGAGCTGTTTTTT
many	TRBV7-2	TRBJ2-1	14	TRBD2	CASNGGRVYNEQFF	TGTGCCAGCAACGGCGGGAGAGTCTACAATGAGCAGTTCTTC
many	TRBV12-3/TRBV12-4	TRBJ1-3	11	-	CASSFVDTIYF	TGTGCCAGCAGTTTTGTGGACACCATATATTTT